The 11 T cell receptor beta chains below come from one sample, sequenced in a study of blood T cell repertoires in COVID-19. Sequenced by immunoSEQ multiplex PCR; TCRdb stores in-frame clones only, minus some. The repertoire holds some 340,000 clones, with 90% as singletons. The sample comprised PBMCs or T cells enriched from blood (not recorded which). These receptor sequences come from a woman younger than 45 who had been exposed to COVID-19.

The V gene is TRBV2, the J gene TRBJ2-7, with TRBD1 as a possible D gene (6 bases). The germline gives CDR1 SNHLY, CDR2 FYNNEI. The CDR3 has 14 residues. Trimming cost V 2 bases and J 3 bases, with 11 bases left between them. The CDR3 bases are TGTGCCAGCAGTGAAACCAGGGGCCGCTACGAGCAGTACTTC. It codes for CASSETRGRYEQYF.

The V and J genes are TRBV5-6 and TRBJ1-2; D unresolved. The ends were cut back, 6 bases at V and 4 bases at J, with 10 bases in the middle. Germline loops: CDR1 SGHDT, CDR2 YYEEEE. The CDR3 loop spans 12 amino acids. The CDR3 loop reads CASTVTSYGYTF. Written as DNA, the CDR3 is TGTGCCAGCACCGTAACCAGCTATGGCTACACCTTC.

A few counts support this clone. The CDR3 protein is CASSLWTGPYEQYF. The CDR3 DNA reads as TGTGCCAGCAGCTTATGGACAGGGCCCTACGAGCAGTACTTC. The chain employs TRBV7-2 and TRBJ2-7; 8 nucleotides match TRBD1. V dropped 2 bases and J dropped 2; count of bases not matched to a gene: 2. CDR1 and CDR2 (germline): SGHTA, FQGNSA. The CDR3 contains 14 residues. The whole variable domain, remainder taken from reference TRBV7-2 and TRBJ2-7, is GAGVSQSPSNKVTEKGKDVELRCDPISGHTALYWYRQSLGQGLEFLIYFQGNSAPDKSGLPSDRFSAERTGGSVSTLTIQRTQQEDSAVYLCASSLWTGPYEQYFGPGTRLTVT.

The chain has TRBV5-1 and TRBJ2-1, with a weak D call TRBD1 (6 bases). Germline assignment: CDR1 SGHRS and CDR2 YFSETQ. The V end was cut by 7 bases, the J end by 1 base, with 15 bases between. This CDR3 region has 15 residues. The CDR3 here is CASGLDSLSYNEQFF. The CDR3 DNA is TGCGCCAGCGGACTGGACAGCCTATCCTACAATGAGCAGTTCTTC.

This chain connects TRBV11-2 to TRBJ2-3; 11 bases align to TRBD1. Trimming at V came to 1 base and at J to 7 bases, leaving 4 bases not matched to a gene. CDR1 and CDR2 (germline): SGHAT, FQNNGV. The CDR3 loop spans 15 amino acids. This CDR3 is CASSLVGTGGYTQYF. The CDR3 DNA reads TGTGCCAGCAGCTTAGTCGGGACAGGGGGATATACGCAGTATTTT. Filled out from reference TRBV11-2 and TRBJ2-3, the complete variable domain reads EAGVAQSPRYKIIEKRQSVAFWCNPISGHATLYWYQQILGQGPKLLIQFQNNGVVDDSQLPKDRFSAERLKGVDSTLKIQPAKLEDSAVYLCASSLVGTGGYTQYFGPGTRLTVL.

The gene calls are TRBV5-1 and TRBJ2-2; D might be TRBD1 (6 bases). From germline, CDR1 is SGHRS and CDR2 YFSETQ. V was shortened by 0 bases and J by 5 bases, with 23 bases between the two germline ends. This CDR3 has 19 residues. CDR3: CASSLEGTGTTLRTGELFF. In DNA form, the CDR3 reads TGCGCCAGCAGCTTGGAGGGGACCGGGACAACCCTGAGGACCGGGGAGCTGTTTTTT.

The chain has TRBV7-9 and TRBJ2-1, with TRBD2 identical over 12 bases. V lost 1 base and J lost 0; bases outside the gene matches: 7. The CDR3 has 19 amino acids. The germline gives CDR1 SEHNR, CDR2 FQNEAQ (reference sequence). The CDR3 region is CASSLVTSGGRSSYNEQFF. For the CDR3, the DNA is TGTGCCAGCAGCTTAGTCACTAGCGGGGGGCGGAGCTCCTACAATGAGCAGTTCTTC.

The chain couples TRBV13 to TRBJ1-6, with 8 nucleotides matching TRBD1. CDR1 is PRHDT, CDR2 FYEKMQ, per germline (reference sequence). The CDR3 totals 18 residues. Unmatched junction bases numbered 10, after V lost 6 bases and J lost 0 bases. The CDR3 region is CASSLRQGPSSYNSPLHF. CDR3 in DNA: TGTGCCAGCAGTCTACGACAGGGGCCTAGCTCCTATAATTCACCCCTCCACTTT.

This chain joins TRBV7-7 and TRBJ2-2; 7 nucleotides align to TRBD1. The V gene's germline CDR1 is SSHAT and CDR2 FNYEAQ (reference sequence). This CDR3 has 15 amino acids. V gave up 5 bases and J gave up 7 bases; unmatched junction bases: 10. The chain's CDR3 is CASSPRGAGGGELFF. The CDR3 coding sequence is TGTGCCAGCAGCCCCCGTGGGGCAGGGGGCGGGGAGCTGTTTTTT.

This chain joins TRBV7-9 and TRBJ2-4, with D tentatively TRBD2 (6 bases). From germline, CDR1 is SEHNR and CDR2 FQNEAQ (reference sequence). The CDR3 has 16 residues. V lost 4 bases and J 0 bases, leaving 13 bases between the germline ends. The CDR3 here is CASSSREELAKNIQYF. The CDR3 DNA sequence: TGTGCCAGCAGCTCGAGGGAGGAACTAGCCAAAAACATTCAGTACTTC.

The V call is TRBV6-5, the J call TRBJ2-7; TRBD1 matches at 7 bases. After removal of 7 bases from V and 6 bases from J, the junction contained 9 bases not matched to a gene. CDR1 is MNHEY, CDR2 SVGAGI, per germline. The CDR3 covers 13 residues. CDR3 sequence (DNA): TGTGCCAGCATCGACAGGGCCTCCGGCGAGCAGTACTTC. Amino acid sequence: CASIDRASGEQYF.